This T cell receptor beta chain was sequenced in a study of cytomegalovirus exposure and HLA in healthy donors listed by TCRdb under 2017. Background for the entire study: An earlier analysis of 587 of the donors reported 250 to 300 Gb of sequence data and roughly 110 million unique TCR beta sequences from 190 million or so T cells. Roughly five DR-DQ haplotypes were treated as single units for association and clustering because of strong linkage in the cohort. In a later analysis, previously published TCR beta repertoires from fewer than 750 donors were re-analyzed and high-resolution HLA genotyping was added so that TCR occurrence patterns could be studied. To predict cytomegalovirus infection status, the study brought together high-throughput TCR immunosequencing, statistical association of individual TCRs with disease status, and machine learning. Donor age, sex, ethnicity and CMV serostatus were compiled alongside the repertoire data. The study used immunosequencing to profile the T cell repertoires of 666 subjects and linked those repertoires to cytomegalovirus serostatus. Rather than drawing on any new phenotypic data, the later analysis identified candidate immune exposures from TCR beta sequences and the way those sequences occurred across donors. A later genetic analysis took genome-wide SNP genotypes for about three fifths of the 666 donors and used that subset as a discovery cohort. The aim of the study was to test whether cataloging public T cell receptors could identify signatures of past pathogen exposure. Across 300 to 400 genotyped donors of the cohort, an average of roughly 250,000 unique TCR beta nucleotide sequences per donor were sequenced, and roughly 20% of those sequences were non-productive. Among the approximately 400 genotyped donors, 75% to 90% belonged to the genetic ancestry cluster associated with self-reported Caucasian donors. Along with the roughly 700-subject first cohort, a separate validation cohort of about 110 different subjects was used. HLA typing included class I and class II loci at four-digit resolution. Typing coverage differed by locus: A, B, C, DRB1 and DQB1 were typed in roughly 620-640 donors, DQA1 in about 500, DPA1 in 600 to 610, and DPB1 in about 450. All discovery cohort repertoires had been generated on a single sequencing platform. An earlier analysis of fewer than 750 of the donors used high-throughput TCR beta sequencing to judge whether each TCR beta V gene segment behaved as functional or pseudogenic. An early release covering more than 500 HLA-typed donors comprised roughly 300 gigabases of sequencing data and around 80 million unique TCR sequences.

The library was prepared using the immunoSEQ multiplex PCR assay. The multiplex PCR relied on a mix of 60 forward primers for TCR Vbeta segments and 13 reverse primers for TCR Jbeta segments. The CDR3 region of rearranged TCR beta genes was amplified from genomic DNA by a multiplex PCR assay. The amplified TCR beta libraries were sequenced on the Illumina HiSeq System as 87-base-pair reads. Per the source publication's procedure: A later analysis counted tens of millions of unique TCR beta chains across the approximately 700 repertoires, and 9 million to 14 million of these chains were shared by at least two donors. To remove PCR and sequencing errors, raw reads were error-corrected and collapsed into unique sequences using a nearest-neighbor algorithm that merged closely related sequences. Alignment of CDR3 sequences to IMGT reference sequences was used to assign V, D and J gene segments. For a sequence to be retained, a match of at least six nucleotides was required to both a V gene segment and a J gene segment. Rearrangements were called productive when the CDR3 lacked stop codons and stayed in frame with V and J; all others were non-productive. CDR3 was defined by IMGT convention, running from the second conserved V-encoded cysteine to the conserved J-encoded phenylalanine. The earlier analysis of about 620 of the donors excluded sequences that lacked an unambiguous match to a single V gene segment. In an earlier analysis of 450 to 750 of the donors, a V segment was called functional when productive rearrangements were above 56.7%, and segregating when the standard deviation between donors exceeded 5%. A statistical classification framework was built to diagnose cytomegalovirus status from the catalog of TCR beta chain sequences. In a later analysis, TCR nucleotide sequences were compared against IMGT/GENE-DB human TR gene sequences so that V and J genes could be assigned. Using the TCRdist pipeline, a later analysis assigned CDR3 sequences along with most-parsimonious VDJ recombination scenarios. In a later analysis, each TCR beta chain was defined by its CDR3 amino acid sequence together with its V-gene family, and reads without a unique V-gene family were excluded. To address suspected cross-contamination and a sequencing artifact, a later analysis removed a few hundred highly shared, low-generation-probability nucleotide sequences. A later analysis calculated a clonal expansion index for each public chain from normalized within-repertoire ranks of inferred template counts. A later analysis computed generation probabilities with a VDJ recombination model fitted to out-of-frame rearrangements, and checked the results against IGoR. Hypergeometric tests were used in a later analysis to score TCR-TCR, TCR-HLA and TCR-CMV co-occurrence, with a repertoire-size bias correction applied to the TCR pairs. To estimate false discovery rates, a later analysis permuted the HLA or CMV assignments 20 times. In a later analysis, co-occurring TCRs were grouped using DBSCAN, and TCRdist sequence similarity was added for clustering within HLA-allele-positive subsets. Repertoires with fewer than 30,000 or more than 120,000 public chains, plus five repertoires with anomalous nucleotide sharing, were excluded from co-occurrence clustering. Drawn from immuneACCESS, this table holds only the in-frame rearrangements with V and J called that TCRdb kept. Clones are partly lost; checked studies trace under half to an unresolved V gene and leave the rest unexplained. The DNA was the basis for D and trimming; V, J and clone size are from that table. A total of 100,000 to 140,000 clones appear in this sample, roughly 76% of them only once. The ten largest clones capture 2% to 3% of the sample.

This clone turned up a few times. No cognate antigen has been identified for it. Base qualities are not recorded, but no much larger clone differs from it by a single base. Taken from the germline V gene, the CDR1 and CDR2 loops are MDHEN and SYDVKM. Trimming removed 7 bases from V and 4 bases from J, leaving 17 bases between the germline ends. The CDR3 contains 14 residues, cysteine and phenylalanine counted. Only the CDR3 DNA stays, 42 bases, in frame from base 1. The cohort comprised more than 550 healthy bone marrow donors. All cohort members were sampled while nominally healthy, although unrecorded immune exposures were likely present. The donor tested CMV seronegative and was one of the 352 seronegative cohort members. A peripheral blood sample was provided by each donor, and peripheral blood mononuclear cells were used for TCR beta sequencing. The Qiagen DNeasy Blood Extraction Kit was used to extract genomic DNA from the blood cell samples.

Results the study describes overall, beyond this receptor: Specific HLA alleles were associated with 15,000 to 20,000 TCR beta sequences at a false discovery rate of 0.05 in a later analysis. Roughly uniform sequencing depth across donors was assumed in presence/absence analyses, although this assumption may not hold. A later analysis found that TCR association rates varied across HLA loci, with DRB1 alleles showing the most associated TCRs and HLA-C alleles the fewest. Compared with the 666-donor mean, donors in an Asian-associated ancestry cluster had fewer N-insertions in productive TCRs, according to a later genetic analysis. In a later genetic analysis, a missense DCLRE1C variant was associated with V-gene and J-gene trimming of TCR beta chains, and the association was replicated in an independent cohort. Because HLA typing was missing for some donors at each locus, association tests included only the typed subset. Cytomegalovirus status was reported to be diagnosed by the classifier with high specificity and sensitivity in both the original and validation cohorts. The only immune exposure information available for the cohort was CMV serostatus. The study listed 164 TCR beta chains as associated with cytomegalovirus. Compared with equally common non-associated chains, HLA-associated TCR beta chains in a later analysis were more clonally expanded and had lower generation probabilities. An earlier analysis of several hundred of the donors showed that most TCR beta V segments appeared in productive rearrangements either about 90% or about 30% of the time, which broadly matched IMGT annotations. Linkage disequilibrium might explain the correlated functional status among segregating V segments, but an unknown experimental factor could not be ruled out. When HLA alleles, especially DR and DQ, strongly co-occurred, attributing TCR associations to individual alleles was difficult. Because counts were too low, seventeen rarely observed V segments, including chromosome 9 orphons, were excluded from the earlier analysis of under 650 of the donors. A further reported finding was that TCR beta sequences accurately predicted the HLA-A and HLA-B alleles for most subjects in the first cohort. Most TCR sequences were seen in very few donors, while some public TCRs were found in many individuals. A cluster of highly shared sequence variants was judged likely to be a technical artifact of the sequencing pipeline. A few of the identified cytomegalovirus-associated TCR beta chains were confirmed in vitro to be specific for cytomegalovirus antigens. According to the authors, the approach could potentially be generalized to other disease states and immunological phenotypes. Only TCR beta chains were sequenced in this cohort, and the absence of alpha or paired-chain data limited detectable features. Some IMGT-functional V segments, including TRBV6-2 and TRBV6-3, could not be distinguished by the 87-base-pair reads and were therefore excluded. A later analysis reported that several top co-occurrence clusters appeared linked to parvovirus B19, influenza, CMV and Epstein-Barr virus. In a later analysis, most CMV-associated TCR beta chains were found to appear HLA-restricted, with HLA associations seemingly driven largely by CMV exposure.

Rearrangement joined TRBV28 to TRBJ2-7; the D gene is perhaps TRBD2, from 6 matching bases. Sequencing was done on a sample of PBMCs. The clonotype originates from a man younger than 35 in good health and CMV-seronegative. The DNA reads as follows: TGTGCCAGCACCCTCTGGCGGGGAGAGTACGAGCAGTACTTC. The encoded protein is CASTLWRGEYEQYF.